The 32 T cell receptor beta chains below all came from one sample that was sequenced in a study of OX40 agonist ivuxolimab in advanced cancers. Some clones are missing from TCRdb's copy, which holds only in-frame ones; the method was immunoSEQ multiplex PCR. The data show 95,000 to 120,000 clones, around 90% seen once. Specimen: CD4+ or CD8+ T cells sorted from blood, collected in a trial of the OX40 agonist ivuxolimab. Receptors originate from an adult with an advanced solid tumor such as melanoma, head and neck, liver or kidney cancer.

The chain employs TRBV21-1 and TRBJ1-4. TRBV21-1 is described as a pseudogene. The CDR3 covers 17 residues. Written as DNA, the CDR3 is TGTGCCAGCAGCGCCCAAGGGAATAGGGTTAGCCTTGAAAAACTGTTTTTT. Translation gives CASSAQGNRVSLEKLFF.

The chain joins TRBV10-1 to TRBJ2-2, with 8 bases that match TRBD1. V dropped 4 bases and J dropped 6; count of bases not matched to a gene: 1. CDR1 and CDR2 (germline): WNHNN, SYGVQD (reference sequence). The CDR3 is 13 residues long. Here the CDR3 reads CASSAGGAGELFF. The CDR3 DNA is TGCGCCAGCAGTGCAGGGGGCGCCGGGGAGCTGTTTTTT.

The chain uses TRBV28 and TRBJ2-7; a weak D match, TRBD2 (5 bases). Germline CDR1 reads MDHEN; CDR2 reads SYDVKM. The CDR3 runs to 15 residues. Trimming took 6 bases from V and 1 from J, leaving 16 bases between them. Written as DNA, the CDR3 is TGTGCCAGCAGCCCCAGAGAGACGGGATCCTACGAGCAGTACTTC. Residues: CASSPRETGSYEQYF.

This chain connects TRBV27 to TRBJ1-1, with 7 bases matching TRBD1. The germline gives CDR1 MNHEY, CDR2 SMNVEV (reference sequence). The length of the CDR3 is 16 residues. Trimming cost V 5 bases and J 0 bases; bases outside gene matches: 9. The CDR3 region is CASSLEGQSLNTEAFF. The CDR3 nucleotides read TGTGCCAGCAGTCTTGAGGGACAGTCCCTGAACACTGAAGCTTTCTTT.

The rearrangement uses TRBV6-6 and TRBJ1-4; D gene ambiguous. The CDR3 runs 14 residues. V gave up 5 bases and J gave up 8 bases, with 15 bases separating them. Germline CDR1 MNHNY, CDR2 SVGAGI (reference sequence). The CDR3, as DNA: TGTGCCAGCAGTCAGCCTACCCAGCCGGAAAAACTGTTTTTT. This translates into CASSQPTQPEKLFF.

This clone has a single count. The chain links TRBV5-1 to TRBJ2-5; D is unresolved. V was clipped by 5 bases and J by 0 bases, with 5 bases between them. Germline CDR1 SGHRS, CDR2 YFSETQ. The CDR3 has 12 amino acids. For the CDR3, the DNA is TGCGCCAGCAGTACAGACCAAGAGACCCAGTACTTC. Its translation: CASSTDQETQYF.

The chain links TRBV15 to TRBJ2-2; TRBD1 agrees at 11 bases. Germline CDR1 is LNHNV and CDR2 is YYDKDF (reference sequence). The V gene end was trimmed by 3 bases and the J gene end by 5 bases; junction bases not matched to a gene: 8. The CDR3 loop spans 17 amino acids. CDR3 sequence reads: CATSSRDRGDRTGELFF. The DNA of the CDR3 is TGTGCCACCAGCAGCCGGGACAGGGGGGATCGGACCGGGGAGCTGTTTTTT.

This clone showed up just once. The V gene is TRBV6-6, the J gene TRBJ1-1; D gene uncertain. From germline, CDR1 is MNHNY and CDR2 SVGAGI (reference sequence). This CDR3 is 12 amino acids long. The V and J ends lost 3 bases and 4 bases respectively, with 6 bases between them. CDR3 DNA sequence: TGTGCCAGCAGTTATACGCGCACTGAAGCTTTCTTT. Translation gives CASSYTRTEAFF.

The V call is TRBV2, the J call TRBJ1-5; D might be TRBD1 (6 bases). The CDR3 length is 12 residues. Germline CDR1 SNHLY, CDR2 FYNNEI. The V and J ends lost 11 bases and 6 bases respectively, with 14 bases between them. CDR3 residues: CASRGGSQPQHF. The DNA for the CDR3 is TGTGCCTCTAGGGGGGGCTCTCAGCCCCAGCATTTT.

This chain joins TRBV28 and TRBJ1-2; D gene uncertain. Per the germline V gene, CDR1 is MDHEN and CDR2 is SYDVKM. The CDR3 length is 12 residues. With 9 bases removed from V and 7 bases from J, the gap between germline ends came to 15 bases. This chain's CDR3 is CASNHRRTGYTF. DNA for the CDR3: TGTGCCAGTAACCATCGGAGGACTGGCTACACCTTC.

This chain connects TRBV6-5 to TRBJ1-6; a possible D gene is TRBD1 (5 bases). This CDR3 is built from 13 residues. V was clipped by 2 bases and J by 6 bases, with 5 bases between them. Germline V lookup: CDR1 MNHEY, CDR2 SVGAGI. The DNA of the CDR3 is TGTGCCAGCAGTTACGACAGTAATTCACCCCTCCACTTT. Amino acids: CASSYDSNSPLHF.

The CDR3 sequence: CAIRGTDNQPQHF. The CDR3 nucleotides read TGTGCCATTAGGGGGACAGATAATCAGCCCCAGCATTTT. V is TRBV10-3 and J is TRBJ1-5; TRBD1 aligns across 7 bases. There are 13 residues in the CDR3. The V and J ends lost 9 bases and 4 bases, in that order; junction bases with no gene match: 6. Germline V lookup: CDR1 ENHRY, CDR2 SYGVKD.

The chain links TRBV30 to TRBJ1-4; unclear D gene. The CDR3 totals 13 residues. V lost 4 bases to trimming and J lost 8 bases, with 14 bases between them. Per germline, CDR1 GTSNPN and CDR2 SVGIG (reference sequence). The CDR3 protein is CAWTEGSREKLFF. DNA of the CDR3: TGTGCCTGGACCGAAGGGTCCCGAGAAAAACTGTTTTTT.

This clone was recorded a few times. The J gene is TRBJ2-3, the V gene TRBV14; D not resolved. Trimming removed 2 bases from V and 9 bases from J, with 9 bases in between. The CDR3 loop spans 12 amino acids. The germline V gene encodes CDR1 SGHDN and CDR2 FVKESK. The CDR3 sequence is CASSQLGRTQYF. CDR3 DNA: TGTGCCAGCAGCCAATTAGGTAGGACGCAGTATTTT.

This chain uses TRBV2 with TRBJ2-3; D could derive from TRBD1 or TRBD2 (5 bases each). This CDR3 has 15 residues. Germline CDR1 reads SNHLY; CDR2 reads FYNNEI. Trimming pared 4 bases from V and 5 bases from J, leaving 16 bases between. CDR3 bases: TGTGCCAGCAGTGGCAGTACTAGGGGAAAAGATACGCAGTATTTT. Translating gives CASSGSTRGKDTQYF.

This clone was counted once. This chain links TRBV25-1 with TRBJ1-1; D unresolved. Per the germline V gene, CDR1 is MGHDK and CDR2 is SYGVNS. CDR3 length: 13 residues. The V gene lost 3 bases and the J gene lost 4 bases, with 9 bases spanning the gap. CDR3 sequence reads: CASSDPGATEAFF. The DNA for the CDR3 is TGTGCCAGCAGTGATCCCGGTGCCACTGAAGCTTTCTTT. Complete variable domain (other parts from reference TRBV25-1 and TRBJ1-1): EADIYQTPRYLVIGTGKKITLECSQTMGHDKMYWYQQDPGMELHLIHYSYGVNSTEKGDLSSESTVSRIRTEHFPLTLESARPSHTSQYLCASSDPGATEAFFGQGTRLTVV.

The rearrangement links TRBV5-1 to TRBJ2-1; D perhaps matches TRBD2 (5 bases). CDR1 and CDR2 from the germline V gene are SGHRS and YFSETQ. Between the trimmed V and J ends, which lost 2 bases and 5 bases, there was a span of 11 bases. The CDR3 totals 14 residues. CDR3 protein: CASSFDGENNEQFF. The CDR3 DNA follows: TGCGCCAGCAGCTTCGACGGGGAGAACAATGAGCAGTTCTTC.

This clone was observed a handful of times. This rearrangement joins TRBV9 to TRBJ1-6, with 7 nucleotides matching TRBD1. Germline trimming cut 3 bases from V and 9 bases from J; bases unmatched to any gene: 3. This CDR3 contains 13 residues. Germline CDR1 reads SGDLS; CDR2 reads YYNGEE. CDR3: CASSATGVSPLHF. The CDR3, as DNA: TGTGCCAGCAGCGCAACAGGGGTTTCACCCCTCCACTTT.

The chain joins TRBV5-1 to TRBJ2-7, with 12 nucleotides matching TRBD2. The CDR3 spans 16 residues. The V segment lost 0 bases and the J segment 5 bases; nucleotides outside the gene matches: 6. CDR1 SGHRS and CDR2 YFSETQ come from the germline V gene. The CDR3 DNA reads TGCGCCAGCAGCTTGGCCCCCCTAGCGGGAGGGGACGAGCAGTACTTC. It specifies CASSLAPLAGGDEQYF. Full variable domain (rest looked up from reference TRBV5-1 and TRBJ2-7): KAGVTQTPRYLIKTRGQQVTLSCSPISGHRSVSWYQQTPGQGLQFLFEYFSETQRNKGNFPGRFSGRQFSNSRSEMNVSTLELGDSALYLCASSLAPLAGGDEQYFGPGTRLTVT.

The chain couples TRBV11-3 to TRBJ1-3; no firm D call. This CDR3 contains 13 residues. V lost 5 bases, J lost 0 bases, and 5 bases lay in between. CDR1 is SGHNT and CDR2 is YENEEA in the germline V gene. CDR3 in amino acids: CASSALSGNTIYF. The CDR3 DNA reads TGTGCCAGCAGCGCCCTCTCTGGAAACACCATATATTTT.

The genes are TRBV6-4 and TRBJ2-5, with TRBD2 matching over 7 bases. This CDR3 is built from 17 residues. Trimming at V came to 3 bases and at J to 2 bases, leaving 12 bases not matched to a gene. Germline CDR1 MRHNA, CDR2 SNTAGT. Here the CDR3 reads CASSESLRAGRQETQYF. CDR3 DNA sequence: TGTGCCAGCAGTGAATCTCTGCGGGCCGGGAGGCAAGAGACCCAGTACTTC.

This clone occurred once. The chain recombines TRBV30 with TRBJ1-4; D is unclear. CDR1 and CDR2 from the germline V gene are GTSNPN and SVGIG (reference sequence). V was cut by 4 bases and J by 4 bases, with 7 bases left in between. This CDR3 comprises 12 residues. This CDR3 is CAWTLGNEKLFF. The CDR3 DNA follows: TGTGCCTGGACTTTGGGTAATGAAAAACTGTTTTTT.

The chain links TRBV5-1 to TRBJ2-2; 14 bases line up with TRBD2. Germline V gives CDR1 SGHRS, CDR2 YFSETQ. This CDR3 contains 17 residues. The ends lost 5 bases at V and 4 bases at J; junction bases unmatched: 7. CDR3 coding DNA: TGCGCCAGCAGTTCGGGACTAGCGGGAGTAGGCACCGGGGAGCTGTTTTTT. Encoded protein: CASSSGLAGVGTGELFF.

The chain employs TRBV27 and TRBJ1-1; 7 nucleotides match TRBD1. V lost 4 bases to trimming and J lost 11 bases; unmatched junction nucleotides: 19. The V gene's germline CDR1 is MNHEY and CDR2 SMNVEV (reference sequence). CDR3 size: 16 residues. CDR3 residues: CASSSNAGQQYTKAFF. The CDR3 DNA is TGTGCCAGCAGTTCCAACGCGGGACAGCAATATACGAAGGCTTTCTTT.

The chain joins TRBV2 to TRBJ2-2; 9 nucleotides agree with TRBD2. CDR3 length equals 15 residues. The ends lost 2 bases at V and 4 bases at J; junction bases unmatched: 2. Germline V CDR1 and CDR2: SNHLY, FYNNEI. In DNA form, the CDR3 reads TGTGCCAGCAGTGAACTAGCGGGACTCACCGGGGAGCTGTTTTTT. Its protein is CASSELAGLTGELFF.

V is TRBV6-5 and J is TRBJ2-4, with TRBD1 matching over 8 bases. CDR1 MNHEY and CDR2 SVGAGI come from the germline V gene. With V trimmed by 6 bases and J by 3 bases, 7 bases remained unmatched. The CDR3 totals 15 residues. The CDR3 region has the DNA TGTGCCAGCAGAAAGCAGGGGGCTGGCAAAAACATTCAGTACTTC. Amino acid sequence: CASRKQGAGKNIQYF.

The chain carries TRBV13 and TRBJ2-4, with TRBD1 identical over 9 bases. The CDR3 has 15 residues. The V and J ends lost 5 bases and 7 bases, in that order; junction bases with no gene match: 9. The germline V gene has CDR1 PRHDT and CDR2 FYEKMQ (reference sequence). The CDR3 DNA is TGTGCCAGCAGCCTCAGGACAGGGGTTTTGAACATTCAGTACTTC. Translated: CASSLRTGVLNIQYF. The whole variable domain, filled in from reference TRBV13 and TRBJ2-4, reads AAGVIQSPRHLIKEKRETATLKCYPIPRHDTVYWYQQGPGQDPQFLISFYEKMQSDKGSIPDRFSAQQFSDYHSELNMSSLELGDSALYFCASSLRTGVLNIQYFGAGTRLSVL.

V and J are TRBV5-1 and TRBJ2-1; 7 bases are shared with TRBD2. The trim removed 1 base at V and 9 bases at J, leaving 13 bases unmatched. The CDR3 loop spans 16 amino acids. Germline V CDR1 and CDR2: SGHRS, YFSETQ. DNA for the CDR3: TGCGCCAGCAGCTTGTGGGGTCATCCCGGGGAGGGTGAGCAGTTCTTC. As protein: CASSLWGHPGEGEQFF.

V and J are TRBV25-1 and TRBJ1-6; 7 bases match TRBD1. This CDR3 is 14 amino acids long. The V gene end was trimmed by 6 bases and the J gene end by 3 bases; junction bases not matched to a gene: 2. Germline CDR1 and CDR2: MGHDK and SYGVNS. The CDR3 DNA is TGTGCCAGCAGCCGGGACAGCTATAATTCACCCCTCCACTTT. Translating gives CASSRDSYNSPLHF.

The DNA of the CDR3 is TGTGCCAGCAGCCCAGGGGACAGGCTGGAGTACACCTTC. Amino acids: CASSPGDRLEYTF. The chain is built from TRBV7-3 and TRBJ1-2, with 8 bases lining up with TRBD1. The CDR3 loop spans 13 amino acids. Germline V gene lookup returns CDR1 SGHTA and CDR2 FQGTGA. The V and J ends lost 5 bases and 11 bases, in that order; junction bases with no gene match: 10. Full variable domain (missing parts from reference TRBV7-3 and TRBJ1-2): GAGVSQTPSNKVTEKGKYVELRCDPISGHTALYWYRQSLGQGPEFLIYFQGTGAADDSGLPNDRFFAVRPEGSVSTLKIQRTERGDSAVYLCASSPGDRLEYTFGSGTRLTVV.

CDR3 nucleotide sequence: TGTGCCAGCAGCACCACTAGCGACTCCTACAATGAGCAGTTCTTC. Its translation is CASSTTSDSYNEQFF. This rearrangement joins TRBV9 to TRBJ2-1, with 7 bases aligning to TRBD2. Germline V gene data show CDR1 as SGDLS and CDR2 as YYNGEE. CDR3 size: 15 residues. V was clipped by 4 bases and J by 0 bases; unmatched bases: 4.

The chain joins TRBV2 to TRBJ1-1; D gene ambiguous. Looked up from germline, CDR1 is SNHLY and CDR2 is FYNNEI. Trimming took off 5 bases at V and 1 base at J, with 2 bases between the two ends. The CDR3 is made up of 11 amino acids. In DNA form, the CDR3 reads TGTGCCAGCAGTTGGAACACTGAAGCTTTCTTT. Protein: CASSWNTEAFF.